Given below is one T cell receptor (beta chain) in context. The antigen remains undetermined. The study ran its PCR with 60 Vbeta and 13 Jbeta primers. The table came from immunoSEQ multiplex PCR; TCRdb's copy has only in-frame clones and leaves some out. The sample has more than 95,000 clones; around 80% are singletons. This entry is derived from a study of cytomegalovirus exposure and HLA in healthy donors. General study points: What was likely a sequencing artifact was a cluster of highly shared sequence variants.

Germline-derived CDR1 and CDR2 are SGHAT and FQDESV (reference sequence). This CDR3 has 13 residues. V was pared by 5 bases and J by 8 bases, with 5 bases of the junction left unmatched. This clonotype was obtained from a woman aged 60 to 75 in good health and CMV-seropositive. The sample comprised PBMCs. This chain connects TRBV11-1 to TRBJ2-1, with 8 bases lining up with TRBD1. The CDR3, as DNA: TGTGCCAGCAGCGAGCAGGGGGCACATGAGCAGTTCTTC. It codes for CASSEQGAHEQFF.